The next 15 T cell receptor beta chains were all read from a single sample in a study of early T cells in non-severe SARS-CoV-2 infection. TCRdb analysed the 5' RACE reads with MiXCR anew, one entry per CDR3 protein. The repertoire holds 70,000 to 95,000 distinct CDR3 sequences, with approximately 16% as singletons. The specimen sequenced was whole blood. The receptor set was obtained from an adult who was a healthcare worker with PCR-confirmed SARS-CoV-2 infection or an uninfected control (not recorded which).

This clonotype was detected many times. This chain joins TRBV4-1 and TRBJ2-2; D remains ambiguous. This CDR3 has 15 amino acids. The V end lost 0 bases, the J end lost 3 bases, and 8 bases lay between the germline ends. Germline lookup yields CDR1 MGHRA and CDR2 YSYEKL. The CDR3 is CASSQEPEHTGELFF. The CDR3 DNA sequence: TGCGCCAGCAGCCAAGAGCCAGAGCACACCGGGGAGCTGTTTTTT.

Only a few counts were recorded for this clonotype. The genes are TRBV9 and TRBJ2-1; D may be TRBD1 (5 bases). Trimming pared 5 bases from V and 8 bases from J, leaving 20 bases between. The V gene's germline CDR1 is SGDLS and CDR2 YYNGEE. The CDR3 extends over 15 amino acids. CDR3 amino acids: CASSPRVRNLDEQFF. The CDR3 DNA reads as TGTGCCAGCAGTCCCAGGGTGAGGAACTTAGATGAGCAGTTCTTC.

This clonotype was seen only a few times. The rearrangement joins TRBV9 to TRBJ2-2; no reliable D call. Per germline, CDR1 SGDLS and CDR2 YYNGEE. Between the trimmed V and J ends, which lost 0 bases and 2 bases, there was a span of 11 bases. The CDR3 runs to 16 residues. The CDR3 sequence: CASSVDESFNTGELFF. CDR3 sequence (DNA): TGTGCCAGCAGCGTAGACGAGTCTTTTAACACCGGGGAGCTGTTTTTT.

The V and J genes are TRBV7-9 and TRBJ1-1; D ambiguous. The V and J ends lost 7 bases and 1 base respectively, with 10 bases between them. The CDR3 has 13 amino acids. The germline gives CDR1 SEHNR, CDR2 FQNEAQ (reference sequence). CDR3 sequence (DNA): TGTGCCAGCACCCCACACTCGAACACTGAAGCTTTCTTT. This sequence encodes CASTPHSNTEAFF.

This clonotype came up a few times. The chain couples TRBV7-9 to TRBJ1-4; possibly TRBD1 for D (6 bases). Per the germline V gene, CDR1 is SEHNR and CDR2 is FQNEAQ (reference sequence). CDR3 size: 14 residues. The ends were cut back, 5 bases at V and 8 bases at J, with 15 bases in the middle. CDR3 protein: CASSKPGAGEKLFF. The CDR3 bases are TGTGCCAGCAGCAAACCAGGGGCTGGAGAAAAACTGTTTTTT.

The rearrangement joins TRBV25-1 to TRBJ2-5, with 7 bases matching TRBD1. The germline V gene has CDR1 MGHDK and CDR2 SYGVNS. This CDR3 region has 14 residues. Losses at the gene ends were 4 bases for V and 4 bases for J; bases not matched to a gene: 6. As DNA, the CDR3 is TGTGCCAGCAGTGCTTCAGGGGGTCGAGAGACCCAGTACTTC. It translates to CASSASGGRETQYF.

The gene calls are TRBV29-1 and TRBJ2-7; TRBD1 matches 9 bases. This CDR3 region has 11 residues. The V gene's germline CDR1 is SQVTM and CDR2 ANQGSEA. With 6 bases clipped from V and 6 bases from J, the junction kept 3 bases outside the gene matches. This CDR3 reads CSVDRGGEQYF. The CDR3 coding sequence is TGCAGCGTGGACAGGGGTGGCGAGCAGTACTTC.

The chain recombines TRBV19 with TRBJ1-2; TRBD1 is a possible D gene (5 bases). The ends were cut back, 4 bases at V and 2 bases at J, with 14 bases in the middle. Germline loops: CDR1 LNHDA, CDR2 SQIVND (reference sequence). There are 15 residues in the CDR3. The CDR3 protein is CASSTPGAPNYGYTF. As DNA, the CDR3 is TGTGCCAGTAGTACCCCCGGGGCACCCAACTATGGCTACACCTTC.

This chain connects TRBV6-1 to TRBJ2-1; D could derive from TRBD1 or TRBD2 (5 bases each). The length of the CDR3 is 12 residues. The germline V gene has CDR1 MNHNS and CDR2 SASEGT. V was clipped by 3 bases and J by 9 bases, with 9 bases between them. This CDR3 is CASSDSGGEQFF. The CDR3 DNA is TGTGCCAGCAGTGACAGTGGGGGTGAGCAGTTCTTC.

The chain combines TRBV6-1 with TRBJ2-1, with TRBD2 as a possible D gene (5 bases). The CDR3 sequence is 17 residues long. V was clipped by 0 bases and J by 0 bases, with 12 bases between them. Germline CDR1 and CDR2: MNHNS and SASEGT. In nucleotides, the CDR3 is TGTGCCAGCAGTGAAGCTGGGTTGGGGAGCTCCTACAATGAGCAGTTCTTC. As protein: CASSEAGLGSSYNEQFF.

This clonotype appeared many times. The gene calls are TRBV5-4 and TRBJ1-6; TRBD1 is a possible D gene (5 bases). CDR3 length: 15 residues. The V gene lost 4 bases and the J gene lost 0 bases, with 8 bases spanning the gap. CDR1 SGHNT and CDR2 YYREEE come from the germline V gene (reference sequence). The CDR3: CASSLQGSYNSPLHF. The CDR3 DNA follows: TGTGCCAGCAGCCTTCAGGGCTCCTATAATTCACCCCTCCACTTT.

The chain recombines TRBV3-1 with TRBJ1-2, with 7 nucleotides matching TRBD1. The V gene's germline CDR1 is LGHDT and CDR2 YNNKEL (reference sequence). V shed 2 bases, J shed 5 bases, and the junction held 5 bases outside the gene matches. The CDR3 is 14 residues long. For the CDR3, the DNA is TGTGCCAGCAGCCAAACCCGGACAGGATATGGCTACACCTTC. Translation: CASSQTRTGYGYTF.

This clonotype appeared a few times. This chain uses TRBV20-1 with TRBJ2-1; the D gene is possibly TRBD2 (5 bases). CDR3 length: 16 amino acids. V was trimmed by 1 base and J by 2 bases, leaving 15 bases between them. Germline lookup yields CDR1 DFQATT and CDR2 SNEGSKA (reference sequence). The CDR3: CSARVGSGWAYNEQFF. Written as DNA, the CDR3 is TGCAGTGCTAGAGTTGGGAGCGGTTGGGCCTACAATGAGCAGTTCTTC.

A few counts support this clonotype. The chain recombines TRBV27 with TRBJ1-1; TRBD1 is a possible D gene (5 bases). The CDR3 spans 13 residues. CDR1 and CDR2 from the germline V gene are MNHEY and SMNVEV (reference sequence). V dropped 6 bases and J dropped 0 bases, with 8 bases sitting between them. The CDR3 DNA reads as TGTGCCAGCAGCGGGGGTCTGAACACTGAAGCTTTCTTT. The encoded protein is CASSGGLNTEAFF.

This clonotype was counted between two and nine times. The chain couples TRBV7-9 to TRBJ2-7; 9 bases match TRBD1. In germline, CDR1 is SEHNR, CDR2 FQNEAQ (reference sequence). This CDR3 comprises 14 residues. Trimming took 5 bases from V and 3 from J; bases not matched to a gene: 5. The CDR3 reads CASSPGQGRYEQYF. The CDR3 coding sequence is TGTGCCAGCAGCCCCGGACAGGGGCGCTACGAGCAGTACTTC.